The clone carrying this T cell receptor (beta chain) was detected only a few times. This entry belongs to a study of T-cell reconstitution after alpha-beta-depleted transplantation in children. Preparation of the TCRbeta library used unique molecular identifiers. TCRdb redid the calling of the PCR reads with MiXCR, one entry per CDR3 protein. The sample has 600,000 to 700,000 distinct CDR3 sequences, about 15% seen once; the top ten hold 1.1%. Trimming removed 1 base from V and 7 bases from J, with 23 bases in between. The CDR3 is made up of 17 amino acids. In germline, CDR1 is DFQATT, CDR2 SNEGSKA (reference sequence).

The TCR sequence derives from a human donor who donated a stem cell graft to a child with acute myeloid leukemia. The source was PBMCs from the stem cell graft donor, collected from the stem cell graft. The V gene is TRBV20-1, the J gene TRBJ1-5, with D tentatively TRBD1 (5 bases). Here the CDR3 DNA reads TGCAGTGCTAGAGTTCCCGGGACGGCGATCACGGGGCAGCCCCAGCATTTT. As protein: CSARVPGTAITGQPQHF.